This T cell receptor (beta chain) originates from a study of vaccination effects on CD4 cells after COVID-19. Study information: Post-vaccination samples were obtained at early and late time points from three convalescent patients. After the second dose, samples were taken at median day 72.

This clone has only one observation. Its specificity is not known. Germline and junction disagree at one end, which may indicate a read error. Profiled with immunoSEQ multiplex PCR; TCRdb holds only in-frame clones, not every one. The sample carries 50,000 or so clones, around 74% recorded once. Germline V gene sequence: CDR1 SSHAT, CDR2 FNYEAQ (reference sequence). There are 16 residues in the CDR3. Culturing for 10 days preceded CD4+ T cell isolation. The person acquired a PCR-confirmed SARS-CoV-2 infection between March and December 2020. Every participant took two doses of the BNT162b2 or mRNA-1273 vaccine.

The rearrangement links TRBV7-7 to TRBJ2-3; 9 positions agree with TRBD2. This clonotype was sampled from a human donor who had a prior SARS-CoV-2 infection. The starting material was CD4+ T cells from PBMCs cultured without peptide, obtained after COVID-19 vaccination. Written as DNA, the CDR3 is TGTGCTAGCAGCTTAAGTAGCGGGAGAGGGTTGGATACGCAGTATTTT. Translation gives CASSLSSGRGLDTQYF.